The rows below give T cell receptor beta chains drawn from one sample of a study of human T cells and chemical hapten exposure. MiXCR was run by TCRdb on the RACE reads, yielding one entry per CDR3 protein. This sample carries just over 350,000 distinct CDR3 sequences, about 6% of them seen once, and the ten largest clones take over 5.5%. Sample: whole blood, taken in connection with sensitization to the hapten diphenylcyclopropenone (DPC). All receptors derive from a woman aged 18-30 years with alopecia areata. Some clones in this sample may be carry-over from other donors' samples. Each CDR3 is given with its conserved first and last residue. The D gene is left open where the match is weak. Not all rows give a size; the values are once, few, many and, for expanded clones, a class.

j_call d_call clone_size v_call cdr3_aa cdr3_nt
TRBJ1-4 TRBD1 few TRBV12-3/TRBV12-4 CASSLGDSHANEKLFF TGTGCCAGCAGTTTAGGGGACAGCCATGCTAATGAAAAACTGTTTTTT
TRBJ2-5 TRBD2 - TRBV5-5 CASSRGSSGGQETQYF TGTGCCAGCAGCCGAGGTAGTAGCGGGGGGCAAGAGACCCAGTACTTC
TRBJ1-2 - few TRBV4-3 CASSQDPVKSYGYTF TGCGCCAGCAGCCAAGATCCCGTTAAGAGCTATGGCTACACCTTC
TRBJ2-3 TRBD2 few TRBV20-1 CSAREVPSGESTDTQYF TGCAGTGCTAGAGAAGTCCCTAGCGGGGAATCCACAGATACGCAGTATTTT
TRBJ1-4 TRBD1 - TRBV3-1 CASSLQGELFF TGTGCCAGCAGCCTCCAGGGGGAACTGTTTTTT
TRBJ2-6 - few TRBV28 CASSGGQSSSGANVLTF TGTGCCAGCAGCGGTGGACAGTCAAGTTCTGGGGCCAACGTCCTGACTTTC
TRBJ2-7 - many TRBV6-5 CASSDRAGTYEQYF TGTGCCAGCAGTGATCGTGCGGGGACCTACGAGCAGTACTTC
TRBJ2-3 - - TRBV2 CASNRDTDTQYF TGTGCCAGCAATAGGGACACAGATACGCAGTATTTT
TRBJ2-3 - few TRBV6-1 CASRRGGVEADTQYF TGTGCCAGCAGGAGGGGGGGCGTAGAGGCAGATACGCAGTATTTT
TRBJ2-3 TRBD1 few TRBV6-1 CASSETGVRDTQYF TGTGCCAGCAGTGAGACAGGGGTTAGAGATACGCAGTATTTT
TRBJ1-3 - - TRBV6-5 CASSVPGGNTIYF TGTGCCAGCAGTGTACCAGGAGGAAACACCATATATTTT
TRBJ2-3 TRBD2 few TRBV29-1 CSFGLAGATDTQYF TGCAGCTTTGGACTAGCGGGGGCGACAGATACGCAGTATTTT
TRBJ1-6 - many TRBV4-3 CASSQAGDYNSPLHF TGCGCCAGCAGCCAAGCAGGAGACTATAATTCACCCCTCCACTTT
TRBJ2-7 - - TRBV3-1 CASSPHDRSTYEQYF TGTGCCAGCAGCCCTCACGACAGGTCGACCTACGAGCAGTACTTC
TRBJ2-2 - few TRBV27 CASSQNTGELFF TGTGCCAGCAGTCAAAACACCGGGGAGCTGTTTTTT
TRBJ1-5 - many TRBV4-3 CASSQEDSANQPQHF TGCGCCAGCAGCCAAGAGGACAGCGCCAATCAGCCCCAGCATTTT
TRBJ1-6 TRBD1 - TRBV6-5 CASSTDRGKSPLHF TGTGCCAGCAGTACTGACAGGGGGAAGTCACCCCTCCACTTT
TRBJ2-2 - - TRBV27 CASSLPGKGNTGELFF TGTGCCAGCAGTTTACCCGGGAAGGGGAACACCGGGGAGCTGTTTTTT
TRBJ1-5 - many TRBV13 CASSLGLRDEQPQHF TGTGCCAGCAGCTTAGGCCTCCGGGATGAGCAGCCCCAGCATTTT
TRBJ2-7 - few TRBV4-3 CASSQDRGASEQYF TGCGCCAGCAGCCAAGACAGGGGGGCGTCCGAGCAGTACTTC
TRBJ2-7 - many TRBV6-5 CASSLGGRGEQYF TGTGCCAGCAGTTTGGGGGGGCGCGGCGAGCAGTACTTC
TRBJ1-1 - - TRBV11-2 CASSLVGRRNTEAFF TGTGCCAGCAGCTTAGTGGGCAGGAGGAACACTGAAGCTTTCTTT
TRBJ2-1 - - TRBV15 CAIRQDNEQFF TGTGCCATTAGACAGGACAATGAGCAGTTCTTC
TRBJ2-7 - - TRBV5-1 CASSLFRTEDEQYF TGCGCCAGCAGCTTATTCAGGACGGAGGACGAGCAGTACTTC
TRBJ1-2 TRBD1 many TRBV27 CASSSGQAPFGYTF TGTGCCAGCAGTTCCGGACAGGCCCCATTCGGCTACACCTTC
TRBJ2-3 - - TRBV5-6 CASSPTWGPDTQYF TGTGCCAGCAGCCCAACCTGGGGGCCAGATACGCAGTATTTT
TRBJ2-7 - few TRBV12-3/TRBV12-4 CASSPDPFSYEQYF TGTGCCAGCAGCCCGGACCCATTCTCCTACGAGCAGTACTTC
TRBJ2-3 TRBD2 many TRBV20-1 CSAKLLAGGPDTQYF TGCAGTGCTAAACTACTAGCGGGGGGCCCAGATACGCAGTATTTT
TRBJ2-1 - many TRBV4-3 CASSQDLGSSSYNEQFF TGCGCCAGCAGCCAAGATTTGGGGTCTAGCTCCTACAATGAGCAGTTCTTC